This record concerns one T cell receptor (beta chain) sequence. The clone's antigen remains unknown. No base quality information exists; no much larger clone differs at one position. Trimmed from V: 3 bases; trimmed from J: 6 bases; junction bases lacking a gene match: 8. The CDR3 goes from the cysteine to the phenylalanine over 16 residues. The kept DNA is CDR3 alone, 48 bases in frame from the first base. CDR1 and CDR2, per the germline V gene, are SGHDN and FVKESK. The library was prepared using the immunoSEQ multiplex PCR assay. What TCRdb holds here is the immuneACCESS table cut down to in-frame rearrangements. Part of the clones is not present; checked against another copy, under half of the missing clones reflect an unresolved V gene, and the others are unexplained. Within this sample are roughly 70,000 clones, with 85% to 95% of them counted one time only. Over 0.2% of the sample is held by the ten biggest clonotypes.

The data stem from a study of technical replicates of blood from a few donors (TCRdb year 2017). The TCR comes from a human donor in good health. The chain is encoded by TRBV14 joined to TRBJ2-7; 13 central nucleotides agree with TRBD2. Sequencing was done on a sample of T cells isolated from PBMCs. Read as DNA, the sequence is TGTGCCAGCAGCCAGAGTCGGACTAGCGGGAGCCTCGAGCAGTACTTC. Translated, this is CASSQSRTSGSLEQYF.